Listed below are T cell receptor beta chains from one sample, sequenced in a study of blood T cell repertoires in COVID-19. This table comes from immunoSEQ multiplex PCR, and its TCRdb copy is limited to in-frame clones, with some not included. This sample carries approximately 270,000 clones, approximately 85% of them seen once, and the ten largest clones take 0.87%. What was sequenced was peripheral blood. Receptor source: a human donor with COVID-19, enrolled during active disease. The donor label of this sample is uncertain. The CDR3 runs from the conserved cysteine through the conserved F or W. Part of the rows lack a size; the others show once, few, many or a class for expanded clones.

V	J	size	CDR3
TRBV5-6	TRBJ1-5	NA	CASSWGTGNEDQPQHF
TRBV3-1/TRBV3-2	TRBJ1-2	few	CASSPPTGFINYGYTF
TRBV5-1	TRBJ1-2	NA	CASSLGDPRAGAGYGYTF
TRBV4-2	TRBJ1-1	NA	CASSQPGQLNTEAFF
TRBV20-1	TRBJ2-5	NA	CSASNRGETQYF
TRBV11-2	TRBJ2-3	NA	CASSSRPPSGSGTDTQYF
TRBV7-9	TRBJ1-3	NA	CASSLNRDSGNTIYF
TRBV9	TRBJ2-3	NA	CASSVERAPNTDTQYF
TRBV7-7	TRBJ2-5	NA	CASSWGLAGGETQYF
TRBV6-5	TRBJ1-1	NA	CASSSDRTGVITEAFF
TRBV2	TRBJ1-2	NA	CASSSGSYGYTF
TRBV29-1	TRBJ1-1	NA	CSVEEGTANTEAFF
TRBV7-3	TRBJ2-3	NA	CASSSQTSGSTDTQYF
TRBV28	TRBJ1-3	NA	CASSAPETGGNTIYF
TRBV12-5	TRBJ2-2	NA	CASGRVGLAGETGELFF
TRBV30	TRBJ1-1	NA	CAWSRTGRGTEAFF
TRBV25-1	TRBJ2-1	NA	CASSPQGSYNEQFF